A selection of T cell receptor beta chains follows, all from one sample in a study of shared clonotypes between healthy human individuals. Profiling relied on immunoSEQ multiplex PCR, and the TCRdb table lists in-frame clones only, not all of them. The sample has about 2.1 million clones; 80% to 95% are singletons. The sequencing sample was made of naive CD8+ T cells from PBMCs. These receptors all stem from a man in his late teens or twenties in good health. Some clones in this sample may be carry-over from other donors' samples. The CDR3 runs from the conserved cysteine through the conserved F or W.

TRBV6-5 | CASSPTTSGRGEQYF
TRBV5-1 | CASSLGLANYNEQFF
TRBV15 | CATSRDVRSWISGRSSTYEQYF
TRBV19 | CASRLTGTFSTDTQYF
TRBV28 | CASIPGQGALGLGEQYF
TRBV19 | CASSIGSALQETQYF
TRBV6-5 | CASSYLGDNEQFF
TRBV7-9 | CASSPSVDSSDTQYF
TRBV6-1 | CASSERTSGTETQYF
TRBV5-5 | CASSPREGAYEQYF
TRBV28 | CASSFPPLAGERGENTGELFF
TRBV7-9 | CASSEGHRNTGELFF
TRBV27 | CASSRGLAEYNEQFF
TRBV9 | CASSGYSEQFF
TRBV19 | CASSGTESYEQYF
TRBV11-2 | CASSLGPGRYEQYF
TRBV5-4 | CASSLRETGLYNEQFF
TRBV15 | CATSIDEVTGLGGYTF
TRBV28 | CASSLAGIRETNEKLFF